Below are 20 T cell receptor beta chains sequenced from a single sample in a study of T cells in Graves' hyperthyroidism and ophthalmopathy. RNA transcripts provided the source from which TCR beta CDR3 regions were amplified. The HTBI primer set was used in a first-round RT-PCR of the TCR CDR3. One entry per CDR3 protein results from TCRdb running MiXCR on the multiplex PCR reads. The sample comprises 500,000 to 600,000 distinct CDR3 sequences, about a sixth of which are singletons, and roughly 18% rests with the top ten. Input material: blood. These receptors all stem from a woman aged 18-29 years with Graves' hyperthyroidism.

This clonotype was observed many times. V and J are TRBV20-1 and TRBJ1-2; D might be TRBD1 (6 bases). V dropped 1 base and J dropped 4 bases, with 16 bases sitting between them. CDR1 and CDR2 (germline): DFQATT, SNEGSKA (reference sequence). This CDR3 has 15 amino acids. For the CDR3, the DNA is TGCAGTGCTAGAGCAGGCCCAGGGGCAAGCTATGGCTACACCTTC. Encoded protein: CSARAGPGASYGYTF.

Many counts were recorded for this clonotype. V and J are TRBV28 and TRBJ2-7; no definite D call. The CDR3 is 14 residues long. CDR1 is MDHEN, CDR2 SYDVKM, per germline. Trimming shortened V by 7 bases and J by 0 bases, and 13 bases separated the two germline ends. CDR3 sequence reads: CASTPPGGSYEQYF. The CDR3 region has the DNA TGTGCCAGCACCCCCCCCGGCGGCTCCTACGAGCAGTACTTC.

The CDR3 DNA reads as TGTGCCAGTAGTATCCTGAGCGGGAGCGGGGGAACCTACGAGCAGTACTTC. It yields the protein CASSILSGSGGTYEQYF. The rearrangement joins TRBV19 to TRBJ2-7, with 8 nucleotides matching TRBD2. The germline V gene has CDR1 LNHDA and CDR2 SQIVND (reference sequence). This CDR3 has 17 amino acids. V was pared by 3 bases and J by 2 bases, with 12 bases of the junction left unmatched.

This clonotype came up many times. The chain employs TRBV6-2 or TRBV6-3 and TRBJ2-2; D is undetermined. Germline CDR1 and CDR2: MNHEY and SVGEGT. Trimming removed 6 bases at V and 1 base at J, with 6 bases between. The CDR3 covers 13 residues. The CDR3 DNA sequence: TGTGCCAGCAGACCAGTGAACACCGGGGAGCTGTTTTTT. This translates into CASRPVNTGELFF.

This clonotype was seen repeatedly, ten times or more. The gene calls are TRBV5-1 and TRBJ1-1; 7 bases are a match to TRBD1. The V gene end was trimmed by 4 bases and the J gene end by 7 bases; junction bases not matched to a gene: 7. Germline V gene sequence: CDR1 SGHRS, CDR2 YFSETQ. The CDR3 is 13 amino acids. CDR3 sequence reads: CASSGQVDSEAFF. The CDR3 region has the DNA TGCGCCAGCAGCGGACAGGTAGACAGTGAAGCTTTCTTT.

CDR3 DNA: TGTGCCATCACCGAGGACGGCCCCTACGAGCAGTACTTC. Amino acids: CAITEDGPYEQYF. V is TRBV10-3 and J is TRBJ2-7; no firm D call. The V end lost 7 bases, the J end lost 2 bases, and 12 bases lay between the germline ends. The germline V gene encodes CDR1 ENHRY and CDR2 SYGVKD. The CDR3 contains 13 residues.

Many counts were recorded for this clonotype. V gene TRBV13 combines with J gene TRBJ2-1, with 7 bases lining up with TRBD2. Germline CDR1 and CDR2: PRHDT and FYEKMQ (reference sequence). This CDR3 has 15 amino acids. V shed 3 bases and J 0 bases; nucleotides not matched to a gene: 2. The CDR3: CASSFWTSSYNEQFF. The CDR3, as DNA: TGTGCCAGCAGCTTTTGGACTAGCTCCTACAATGAGCAGTTCTTC.

This clonotype was found many times. This chain joins TRBV6-1 and TRBJ2-7; 7 positions agree with TRBD2. The germline V gene has CDR1 MNHNS and CDR2 SASEGT. J was trimmed by 8 bases and V by 6 bases; bases with no gene match: 13. The CDR3 has 14 residues. The CDR3 reads CASRPGLPMGQQYF. The CDR3 nucleotides read TGTGCCAGCAGGCCGGGACTACCAATGGGCCAGCAGTACTTC.

This clonotype was picked up many times. The rearrangement links TRBV2 to TRBJ1-2; D gene uncertain. From germline, CDR1 is SNHLY and CDR2 FYNNEI. The CDR3 runs 13 residues. Trimming cost V 7 bases and J 4 bases, with 13 bases left between them. The CDR3 is CASIPDGLYGYTF. CDR3 DNA sequence: TGTGCCAGCATTCCGGACGGACTCTATGGCTACACCTTC.

The V call is TRBV20-1, the J call TRBJ1-1; D uncertain. This CDR3 comprises 15 residues. Trimming took 7 bases from V and 1 from J, leaving 19 bases between them. The germline gives CDR1 DFQATT, CDR2 SNEGSKA (reference sequence). The CDR3 nucleotides are TGCAGTGTCGACCCGGCGGGCCGCAGGAACACTGAAGCTTTCTTT. The encoded protein is CSVDPAGRRNTEAFF.

The sample holds many counts of this clonotype. The rearrangement joins TRBV11-3 to TRBJ2-1; D remains ambiguous. The CDR3 covers 13 residues. Looked up from germline, CDR1 is SGHNT and CDR2 is YENEEA. Trimming removed 3 bases from V and 6 bases from J, with 9 bases in between. This chain's CDR3 is CASSFLVFNEQFF. In nucleotides, the CDR3 is TGTGCCAGCAGCTTCCTAGTTTTCAATGAGCAGTTCTTC. The complete variable domain, with remaining parts taken from reference TRBV11-3 and TRBJ2-1, reads EAGVVQSPRYKIIEKKQPVAFWCNPISGHNTLYWYLQNLGQGPELLIRYENEEAVDDSQLPKDRFSAERLKGVDSTLKIQPAELGDSAVYLCASSFLVFNEQFFGPGTRLTVL.

The V and J genes are TRBV20-1 and TRBJ1-1; no definite D call. Trimming cost V 4 bases and J 2 bases, with 17 bases left between them. The CDR3 contains 15 residues. CDR1 DFQATT and CDR2 SNEGSKA come from the germline V gene (reference sequence). CDR3 sequence reads: CSAIPTFFLNTEAFF. The CDR3 DNA follows: TGCAGTGCTATACCGACGTTCTTTTTAAACACTGAAGCTTTCTTT.

This clonotype has just a few counts. The chain combines TRBV19 with TRBJ1-1, with D possibly TRBD1 on 5 matching bases. This CDR3 has 15 residues. V lost 6 bases and J 2 bases, leaving 16 bases between the germline ends. Germline lookup yields CDR1 LNHDA and CDR2 SQIVND (reference sequence). The CDR3 loop is CASSKQVAINTEAFF. Here the CDR3 DNA reads TGTGCCAGTAGCAAACAGGTGGCCATAAACACTGAAGCTTTCTTT. Variable domain in full (rest from reference TRBV19 and TRBJ1-1): DGGITQSPKYLFRKEGQNVTLSCEQNLNHDAMYWYRQDPGQGLRLIYYSQIVNDFQKGDIAEGYSVSREKKESFPLTVTSAQKNPTAFYLCASSKQVAINTEAFFGQGTRLTVV.

The V gene is TRBV12-3 or TRBV12-4, the J gene TRBJ1-1; TRBD1 aligns across 7 bases. Trimming took 4 bases from V and 7 from J; bases not matched to a gene: 18. The CDR3 runs to 17 residues. The CDR3 nucleotides read TGTGCCAGCAGTTCCCGCCCCCCCCAACAGGGGATCAGTGAAGCTTTCTTT. Translating it yields CASSSRPPQQGISEAFF.

The rearrangement joins TRBV20-1 to TRBJ2-2; a possible D gene is TRBD2 (6 bases). Germline values: CDR1 DFQATT, CDR2 SNEGSKA (reference sequence). The CDR3 length is 13 residues. Trimming shortened V by 1 base and J by 5 bases, and 8 bases separated the two germline ends. CDR3: CSARAAGTGELFF. In DNA form, the CDR3 reads TGCAGTGCTAGAGCGGCGGGGACCGGGGAGCTGTTTTTT.

There are many counts of this clonotype. V usage is TRBV28 and J usage is TRBJ2-1; 7 positions match TRBD2. V shed 4 bases, J shed 5 bases, and the junction held 11 bases outside the gene matches. This CDR3 contains 16 residues. Germline CDR1 is MDHEN and CDR2 is SYDVKM. The CDR3 loop reads CASSSSPGRRDNEQFF. CDR3 coding DNA: TGTGCCAGCAGTTCTAGCCCCGGGAGGAGGGACAATGAGCAGTTCTTC.

J is TRBJ2-3 and V is TRBV30; D uncertain. Germline CDR1 reads GTSNPN; CDR2 reads SVGIG (reference sequence). V lost 0 bases and J lost 4, with 8 bases in between. The CDR3 covers 13 residues. The CDR3 DNA reads as TGTGCCTGGAGTGTGACGGGTTCAGATACGCAGTATTTT. Amino acid sequence: CAWSVTGSDTQYF. Filled out from reference TRBV30 and TRBJ2-3, the complete variable domain reads SQTIHQWPATLVQPVGSPLSLECTVEGTSNPNLYWYRQAAGRGLQLLFYSVGIGQISSEVPQNLSASRPQDRQFILSSKKLLLSDSGFYLCAWSVTGSDTQYFGPGTRLTVL.

This clonotype appeared many times. This chain links TRBV2 with TRBJ1-5; 8 nucleotides align to TRBD1. Germline lookup yields CDR1 SNHLY and CDR2 FYNNEI. The junction had 3 bases not matched to a gene; V was cut back by 4 bases and J by 1 base. The CDR3 is 15 residues long. DNA for the CDR3: TGTGCCAGCAGTGCAGGGGGCCGGAGCAATCAGCCCCAGCATTTT. This encodes CASSAGGRSNQPQHF.

The table lists this clonotype with many counts. This chain links TRBV11-2 with TRBJ2-1; the D is unclear. The CDR3 covers 15 residues. CDR1 is SGHAT and CDR2 is FQNNGV in the germline V gene. V was trimmed by 1 base and J by 4 bases, leaving 11 bases between them. The CDR3 DNA reads TGTGCCAGCAGCTTAGGAAGCACCCCTTACAATGAGCAGTTCTTC. Its translation: CASSLGSTPYNEQFF.

V gene TRBV7-2 combines with J gene TRBJ1-6; D uncertain. V shed 1 base and J shed 6 bases, with 13 bases lying between them. Germline-derived CDR1 and CDR2 are SGHTA and FQGNSA. This CDR3 comprises 16 residues. The CDR3, as DNA: TGTGCCAGCAGCTTAGAGGCTCTATCCCTTAATTCACCCCTCCACTTT. As protein: CASSLEALSLNSPLHF.